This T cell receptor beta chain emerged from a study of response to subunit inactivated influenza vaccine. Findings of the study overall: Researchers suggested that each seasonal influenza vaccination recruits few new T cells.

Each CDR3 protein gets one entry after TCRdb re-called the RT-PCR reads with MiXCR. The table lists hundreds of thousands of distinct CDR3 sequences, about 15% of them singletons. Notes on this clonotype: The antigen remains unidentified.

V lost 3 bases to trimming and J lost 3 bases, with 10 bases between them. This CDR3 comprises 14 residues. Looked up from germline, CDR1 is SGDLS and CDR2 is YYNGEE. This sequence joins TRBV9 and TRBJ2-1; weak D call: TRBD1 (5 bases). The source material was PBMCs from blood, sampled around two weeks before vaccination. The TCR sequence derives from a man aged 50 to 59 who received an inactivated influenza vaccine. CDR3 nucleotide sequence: TGTGCCAGCAGCGCCCAGGGCTACTACAATGAGCAGTTCTTC. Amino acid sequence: CASSAQGYYNEQFF.